These 3 T cell receptor beta chains came from one sample sequenced in a study of blood T cell repertoires in COVID-19 (dated by TCRdb to between 2020 and 2021). Library preparation employed the immunoSEQ multiplex PCR assay. Drawn from immuneACCESS, this table holds only the in-frame rearrangements with V and J called that TCRdb kept. Clones are partly lost; checked studies trace under half to an unresolved V gene and leave the rest unexplained. The sample includes under 75,000 clones, with roughly 79% observed a single time. Roughly 6% of the sample is held by the ten biggest clonotypes. Source material: peripheral blood. Source of these receptors: a woman aged 60-70 years with acute or convalescent COVID-19.

V and J are TRBV5-1 and TRBJ2-1; TRBD2 agrees at 8 bases. Trimming at V came to 2 bases and at J to 0 bases, leaving 7 bases not matched to a gene. Looked up from germline, CDR1 is SGHRS and CDR2 is YFSETQ. This CDR3 comprises 17 residues. The CDR3 is CASSLEAGVPSYNEQFF. The CDR3 region has the DNA TGCGCCAGCAGCTTAGAAGCGGGGGTTCCCTCCTACAATGAGCAGTTCTTC.

This chain joins TRBV5-1 and TRBJ1-3; D unclear. The ends were cut back, 1 base at V and 2 bases at J, with 7 bases in the middle. This CDR3 has 14 residues. Germline V gene lookup returns CDR1 SGHRS and CDR2 YFSETQ. The DNA of the CDR3 is TGCGCCAGCAGCTTGCGGGGAGCTGGAAACACCATATATTTT. Its translation: CASSLRGAGNTIYF.

The chain links TRBV6-2 or TRBV6-3 to TRBJ2-7; 7 bases align to TRBD1. The ends lost 4 bases at V and 1 base at J; junction bases unmatched: 16. The CDR3 covers 18 residues. CDR1 is MNHEY and CDR2 is SVGEGT in the germline V gene. The CDR3 sequence is CASSSTTGISVASYEQYF. The CDR3 DNA reads as TGTGCCAGCAGTTCCACGACAGGGATCTCCGTGGCGTCCTACGAGCAGTACTTC.